The present T cell receptor beta chain was sequenced within a study of T cell changes during pregnancy in multiple sclerosis. The CDR3 covers 15 residues. The trim removed 4 bases at V and 5 bases at J, leaving 9 bases unmatched. Germline CDR1 SGHTA, CDR2 FQGNSA. This table comes from immunoSEQ multiplex PCR, and its TCRdb copy is limited to in-frame clones, with some not included. The sample records about 57,000 clones, approximately 90% being singletons. The sequencing used peripheral blood, collected after pregnancy. This sequence joins TRBV7-2 and TRBJ1-1; 8 bases line up with TRBD1. This clonotype was sampled from a female donor in good health, enrolled as a control in a pregnancy study. The CDR3 nucleotides read TGTGCCAGCAGCTCCGACAGGGGAAGAAGAACTGAAGCTTTCTTT. Translation gives CASSSDRGRRTEAFF.